This T cell receptor beta chain emerged from a study of CD8+ T cells in alopecia areata. Study-level points and caveats: Sharing of TCR sequences between patients (possibly for HLA-related reasons) was less clear than in mice. Greater clonality was observed in lesional scalp samples, especially alopecia totalis/universalis, versus normal scalp.

The CDR3 length is 15 residues. Germline V gives CDR1 LGHNA, CDR2 YSLEER. Between the trimmed V and J ends, which lost 8 bases and 3 bases, there was a span of 20 bases. Extracted RNA was reverse transcribed, and the resulting cDNA served as sequencing template. Sequencing was performed with immunoSEQ multiplex PCR; in TCRdb, only in-frame clones are kept and a portion is missing. The profile shows roughly 140,000 clones, around half of them singletons. For this clone: The antigen remains undetermined.

The sample consisted of CD8+ T cells sorted from blood, taken at week 0. This TCR was sampled from a human donor with alopecia areata. The chain uses TRBV4-3 and TRBJ2-7; D unclear. The DNA of the CDR3 is TGCGCCAGCTATTCCCGGGCCGGACCAAACTACGAGCAGTACTTC. This translates into CASYSRAGPNYEQYF.